This entry lists 30 T cell receptor beta chains sequenced from one sample in a study of spatial heterogeneity in lung cancer. Time point reported: sample taken at primary tumor resection. From the 5' RACE reads, TCRdb called clonotypes with MiXCR, one entry per CDR3 protein. The sample contains 40,000 to 45,000 distinct CDR3 sequences, approximately 7% of which appear only once. The starting material was PBMCs, obtained at surgery. The receptors shown here come from a female donor with early-stage non-small cell lung cancer.

This clonotype has a count of ten or more. This chain uses TRBV19 with TRBJ2-3; D is unresolved. V was trimmed by 5 bases and J by 5 bases, leaving 8 bases between them. The CDR3 runs to 12 residues. Germline loops: CDR1 LNHDA, CDR2 SQIVND (reference sequence). The CDR3 nucleotides are TGTGCCAGTAGTGCCCTGGGAGATACGCAGTATTTT. Residues: CASSALGDTQYF.

At least ten counts were recorded for this clonotype. The chain uses TRBV20-1 and TRBJ2-5, with 7 bases identical to TRBD2. The ends lost 6 bases at V and 1 base at J; junction bases unmatched: 5. CDR1 is DFQATT and CDR2 is SNEGSKA in the germline V gene (reference sequence). The length of the CDR3 is 13 residues. The CDR3 protein is CSAPTSSQETQYF. The CDR3 region has the DNA TGCAGTGCCCCGACTAGCTCCCAAGAGACCCAGTACTTC.

This clonotype has more than one count but fewer than ten. The genes are TRBV28 and TRBJ1-1; D is unresolved. The CDR3 spans 15 residues. Germline V gene data show CDR1 as MDHEN and CDR2 as SYDVKM. The ends were cut back, 2 bases at V and 5 bases at J, with 15 bases in the middle. The CDR3 bases are TGTGCCAGCAGTTTAGCCGGGTACTCGGCGACTGAAGCTTTCTTT. It yields the protein CASSLAGYSATEAFF. The full variable domain, in which reference TRBV28 and TRBJ1-1 provide the parts outside the CDR3, is DVKVTQSSRYLVKRTGEKVFLECVQDMDHENMFWYRQDPGLGLRLIYFSYDVKMKEKGDIPEGYSVSREKKERFSLILESASTNQTSMYLCASSLAGYSATEAFFGQGTRLTVV.

This clonotype was counted many times. This rearrangement joins TRBV7-6 to TRBJ2-7; D unclear. This CDR3 comprises 14 residues. V was trimmed by 5 bases and J by 2 bases, leaving 13 bases between them. CDR1 and CDR2 from the germline V gene are SGHVS and FNYEAQ. The CDR3 sequence is CASSRLSQTYEQYF. CDR3 nucleotides: TGTGCCAGCAGCCGCTTGTCCCAGACCTACGAGCAGTACTTC.

J is TRBJ2-1 and V is TRBV7-3; maybe TRBD2 (5 bases). The germline V gene encodes CDR1 SGHTA and CDR2 FQGTGA. V was cut by 1 base and J by 5 bases, with 15 bases left in between. The CDR3 runs 16 residues. The CDR3 reads CASSLRASRDDNEQFF. CDR3 nucleotide sequence: TGTGCCAGCAGCTTAAGGGCTAGTCGGGATGACAATGAGCAGTTCTTC.

This clonotype was seen a few times. This chain links TRBV12-3 or TRBV12-4 with TRBJ1-1; weak D call: TRBD1 (6 bases). V lost 6 bases, J lost 4 bases, and 9 bases lay in between. The CDR3 length is 12 residues. CDR3 residues: CASRGGSTEAFF. The CDR3 nucleotides are TGTGCCAGCAGAGGGGGGTCCACTGAAGCTTTCTTT.

This clonotype was recorded at least ten times. The CDR3 coding sequence is TGTGCCAGCAGCGGACAGGGGGCCTACGAGCAGTACTTC. Encoded protein: CASSGQGAYEQYF. V and J are TRBV9 and TRBJ2-7; the match to TRBD1 covers 9 bases. Germline CDR1 SGDLS, CDR2 YYNGEE. V dropped 3 bases and J dropped 2; count of bases not matched to a gene: 0. The CDR3 is 13 amino acids.

Ten or more counts support this clonotype. The chain is built from TRBV3-1 and TRBJ2-2, with a weak D call TRBD1 (6 bases). Trimming cost V 11 bases and J 4 bases, with 14 bases left between them. Germline loops: CDR1 LGHDT, CDR2 YNNKEL (reference sequence). The CDR3 totals 13 residues. The CDR3 nucleotides are TGTGCCGCAGGGGAGCAAAGCACCGGGGAGCTGTTTTTT. This encodes CAAGEQSTGELFF. Drawing the rest from reference TRBV3-1 and TRBJ2-2, the complete variable domain is DTAVSQTPKYLVTQMGNDKSIKCEQNLGHDTMYWYKQDSKKFLKIMFSYNNKELIINETVPNRFSPKSPDKAHLNLHINSLELGDSAVYFCAAGEQSTGELFFGEGSRLTVL.

In this sample, this clonotype turned up a few times. The genes are TRBV20-1 and TRBJ2-7; TRBD1 is a possible D gene (5 bases). With 0 bases removed from V and 7 bases from J, the gap between germline ends came to 13 bases. Looked up from germline, CDR1 is DFQATT and CDR2 is SNEGSKA (reference sequence). CDR3 length equals 13 residues. DNA of the CDR3: TGCAGTGCTAGAGATCTCGTGACAGCAGAGCAGTACTTC. It translates to CSARDLVTAEQYF.

This clonotype was seen many times. The gene calls are TRBV7-9 and TRBJ1-1; D is possibly TRBD1 (5 bases). The length of the CDR3 is 16 residues. The V and J ends lost 4 bases and 1 base respectively, with 16 bases between them. The V gene's germline CDR1 is SEHNR and CDR2 FQNEAQ (reference sequence). The CDR3 spells CASSSRESQGNTEAFF. Written as DNA, the CDR3 is TGTGCCAGCAGCTCCCGAGAGTCTCAGGGGAACACTGAAGCTTTCTTT.

The chain links TRBV7-8 to TRBJ2-7; D gene uncertain. CDR1 is SGHVS, CDR2 FQNEAQ, per germline. CDR3 length: 16 amino acids. The V end lost 2 bases, the J end lost 1 base, and 15 bases lay between the germline ends. CDR3: CASSLRVVADSYEQYF. The CDR3 bases are TGTGCCAGCAGCTTAAGAGTGGTGGCCGATTCCTACGAGCAGTACTTC. Looking up the rest from reference TRBV7-8 and TRBJ2-7 gives the full variable domain: GAGVSQSPRYKVAKRGQDVALRCDPISGHVSLFWYQQALGQGPEFLTYFQNEAQLDKSGLPSDRFFAERPEGSVSTLKIQRTQQEDSAVYLCASSLRVVADSYEQYFGPGTRLTVT.

The chain joins TRBV10-2 to TRBJ1-5; D uncertain. The germline V and J ends were trimmed by 10 bases and 5 bases, with 12 bases remaining between them. The CDR3 spans 12 residues. Germline CDR1 is WSHSY and CDR2 is SAAADI. The CDR3 is CATAWGDQPQHF. The CDR3 DNA reads as TGCGCCACCGCCTGGGGTGATCAGCCCCAGCATTTT.

The table lists this clonotype with a few counts. This chain links TRBV12-3 or TRBV12-4 with TRBJ2-1; D is possibly TRBD1 (5 bases). The CDR3 extends over 13 amino acids. Trimming cost V 4 bases and J 7 bases, with 11 bases left between them. This CDR3 reads CASSSRGQNEQFF. For the CDR3, the DNA is TGTGCCAGCAGTTCTAGGGGTCAAAATGAGCAGTTCTTC.

This clonotype was seen more than once but under ten times. The rearrangement uses TRBV6-2 or TRBV6-3 and TRBJ1-1, with 10 nucleotides matching TRBD1. V lost 4 bases and J lost 2; bases outside the gene matches: 4. CDR3 length: 15 residues. CDR1 and CDR2 (germline): MNHEY, SVGEGT. CDR3 residues: CASSSGQGGNTEAFF. The CDR3 DNA reads as TGTGCCAGCAGTTCCGGACAGGGGGGCAACACTGAAGCTTTCTTT.

This clonotype was counted between two and nine times. The chain links TRBV7-6 to TRBJ2-5; 10 bases are shared with TRBD2. CDR1 and CDR2 (germline): SGHVS, FNYEAQ. The CDR3 is made up of 18 amino acids. J gave up 5 bases and V 4 bases, and 16 bases lay outside the gene matches. The CDR3 loop is CASSSSARGTSAQETQYF. CDR3 nucleotide sequence: TGTGCCAGCAGCTCAAGTGCCAGAGGGACTAGCGCTCAGGAGACCCAGTACTTC.

This clonotype was counted only a few times. This sequence joins TRBV28 and TRBJ1-5; no reliable D call. The CDR3 runs to 13 residues. Germline CDR1 and CDR2: MDHEN and SYDVKM. The germline V and J ends were trimmed by 2 bases and 4 bases, with 6 bases remaining between them. As DNA, the CDR3 is TGTGCCAGCAGTTTACAGATAAATCAGCCCCAGCATTTT. Translated: CASSLQINQPQHF.

There are many counts of this clonotype. Here the CDR3 DNA reads TGTGCCAGCAGAAGGATAGACGGAAACACCATATATTTT. Its translation: CASRRIDGNTIYF. V gene TRBV27 combines with J gene TRBJ1-3; D unresolved. Germline values: CDR1 MNHEY, CDR2 SMNVEV (reference sequence). The V and J ends lost 6 bases and 4 bases respectively, with 10 bases between them. The CDR3 contains 13 residues.

This sequence joins TRBV11-3 and TRBJ1-1, with 7 positions matching TRBD1. After removal of 5 bases from V and 0 bases from J, the junction contained 6 bases not matched to a gene. The CDR3 totals 15 residues. The V gene's germline CDR1 is SGHNT and CDR2 YENEEA. The CDR3 loop is CASSHRGQMNTEAFF. DNA for the CDR3: TGTGCCAGCAGCCACAGGGGTCAAATGAACACTGAAGCTTTCTTT.

The chain joins TRBV7-3 to TRBJ2-5; 9 positions match TRBD1. With 3 bases clipped from V and 0 bases from J, the junction kept 5 bases outside the gene matches. CDR1 and CDR2 (germline): SGHTA, FQGTGA. The CDR3 is made up of 16 amino acids. DNA of the CDR3: TGTGCCAGCAGCTTGGGACAGGGTGGGGACCAAGAGACCCAGTACTTC. Translated: CASSLGQGGDQETQYF.

This clonotype turned up a few times. This chain links TRBV6-5 with TRBJ1-1, with D unresolved. This CDR3 has 13 residues. The germline gives CDR1 MNHEY, CDR2 SVGAGI. The V and J ends lost 6 bases and 3 bases respectively, with 11 bases between them. DNA for the CDR3: TGTGCCAGCAGCCGAAACGGCTACACTGAAGCTTTCTTT. Amino acid sequence: CASSRNGYTEAFF.

This clonotype showed up many times. V usage is TRBV5-1 and J usage is TRBJ2-7, with 8 bases that match TRBD2. V gave up 4 bases and J gave up 4 bases; unmatched junction bases: 10. The CDR3 is made up of 15 amino acids. Germline assignment: CDR1 SGHRS and CDR2 YFSETQ. CDR3 sequence (DNA): TGCGCCAGCAGCAGCGGTCTGAGCGGGGGTTACGAGCAGTACTTC. The encoded protein is CASSSGLSGGYEQYF.

This clonotype was picked up a small number of times. The V call is TRBV2, the J call TRBJ1-2; D gene ambiguous. Germline assignment: CDR1 SNHLY and CDR2 FYNNEI. The germline V and J ends were trimmed by 8 bases and 0 bases, with 7 bases remaining between them. The CDR3 covers 12 residues. CDR3 in DNA: TGTGCCAGCGAATTCGCTAACTATGGCTACACCTTC. As protein: CASEFANYGYTF.

This clonotype was counted ten times or more. This chain joins TRBV5-1 and TRBJ2-5, with D unresolved. The CDR3 extends over 14 amino acids. Germline loops: CDR1 SGHRS, CDR2 YFSETQ. V was clipped by 0 bases and J by 1 base, with 7 bases between them. As DNA, the CDR3 is TGCGCCAGCAGCTTGGAAGGCAGCCAAGAGACCCAGTACTTC. It yields the protein CASSLEGSQETQYF.

This clonotype was observed at least ten times. V is TRBV28 and J is TRBJ2-3, with D hard to call. In germline, CDR1 is MDHEN, CDR2 SYDVKM. The CDR3 has 12 amino acids. V was pared by 5 bases and J by 4 bases, with 7 bases between. CDR3 coding DNA: TGTGCCAGCAGTAGCAGCGCAGATACGCAGTATTTT. The encoded protein is CASSSSADTQYF.

This sequence joins TRBV5-1 and TRBJ2-7; D is unclear. Trimming stripped 4 bases from V and 3 bases from J, with 8 bases between. The CDR3 loop spans 12 amino acids. Germline assignment: CDR1 SGHRS and CDR2 YFSETQ. CDR3 nucleotide sequence: TGCGCCAGCAGCAACACCTTCTACGAGCAGTACTTC. It codes for CASSNTFYEQYF.

This clonotype appeared many times. The chain uses TRBV2 and TRBJ2-7, with TRBD1 matching 7 bases. The junction had 4 bases not matched to a gene; V was cut back by 6 bases and J by 2 bases. The germline V gene encodes CDR1 SNHLY and CDR2 FYNNEI. The CDR3 extends over 13 amino acids. The CDR3 bases are TGTGCCAGCAGCCGGGACAGAACCTACGAGCAGTACTTC. Translated, it gives CASSRDRTYEQYF. The complete variable domain, with remaining parts taken from reference TRBV2 and TRBJ2-7, reads EPEVTQTPSHQVTQMGQEVILRCVPISNHLYFYWYRQILGQKVEFLVSFYNNEISEKSEIFDDQFSVERPDGSNFTLKIRSTKLEDSAMYFCASSRDRTYEQYFGPGTRLTVT.

The chain employs TRBV29-1 and TRBJ2-3, with 9 bases that match TRBD1. The length of the CDR3 is 13 residues. Trimming removed 7 bases from V and 1 base from J; junction bases left unmatched: 3. The germline V gene encodes CDR1 SQVTM and CDR2 ANQGSEA. The CDR3 reads CSGRQGGTDTQYF. The DNA for the CDR3 is TGCAGCGGACGACAGGGGGGCACAGATACGCAGTATTTT.

This chain connects TRBV6-5 to TRBJ2-7; TRBD2 matches 11 bases. J was trimmed by 3 bases and V by 4 bases; bases with no gene match: 8. The CDR3 has 16 residues. Germline V CDR1 and CDR2: MNHEY, SVGAGI. DNA of the CDR3: TGTGCCAGCAGTTCCCTTAGCGGGGGGGCTAGCTACGAGCAGTACTTC. It encodes CASSSLSGGASYEQYF.

This clonotype appeared many times. The V gene is TRBV4-1, the J gene TRBJ1-1, with 11 bases that match TRBD1. The V gene end was trimmed by 4 bases and the J gene end by 5 bases; junction bases not matched to a gene: 9. This CDR3 comprises 16 residues. Germline V CDR1 and CDR2: MGHRA, YSYEKL. The CDR3 DNA follows: TGCGCCAGCAGCCGTGGAGAGGGACAGGGGGGGACTGAAGCTTTCTTT. It encodes CASSRGEGQGGTEAFF.

This clonotype was observed at least ten times. This chain links TRBV24-1 with TRBJ2-5; 7 positions agree with TRBD1. There are 15 residues in the CDR3. J lost 1 base, V lost 2 bases, and 3 bases had no gene match. Germline V gene lookup returns CDR1 KGHDR and CDR2 SFDVKD. The CDR3 protein is CATSDSQGTQETQYF. In nucleotides, the CDR3 is TGTGCCACCAGTGATTCACAGGGGACCCAAGAGACCCAGTACTTC.